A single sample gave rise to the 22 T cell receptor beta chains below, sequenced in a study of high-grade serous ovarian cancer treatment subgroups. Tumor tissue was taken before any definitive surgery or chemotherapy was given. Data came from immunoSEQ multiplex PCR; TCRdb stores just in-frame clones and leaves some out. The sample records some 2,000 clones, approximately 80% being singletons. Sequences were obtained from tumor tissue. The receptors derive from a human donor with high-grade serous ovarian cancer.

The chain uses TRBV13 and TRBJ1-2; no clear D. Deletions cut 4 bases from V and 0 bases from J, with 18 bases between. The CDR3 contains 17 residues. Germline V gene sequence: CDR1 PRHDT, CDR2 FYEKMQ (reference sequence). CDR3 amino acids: CASSCPAPGLANYGYTF. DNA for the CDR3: TGTGCCAGCAGCTGCCCCGCCCCGGGCCTAGCTAACTATGGCTACACCTTC.

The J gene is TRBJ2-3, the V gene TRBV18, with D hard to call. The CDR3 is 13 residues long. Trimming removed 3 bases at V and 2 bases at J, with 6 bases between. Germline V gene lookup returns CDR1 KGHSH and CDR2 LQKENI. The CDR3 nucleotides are TGTGCCAGCTCACCGCCTAACACAGATACGCAGTATTTT. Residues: CASSPPNTDTQYF.

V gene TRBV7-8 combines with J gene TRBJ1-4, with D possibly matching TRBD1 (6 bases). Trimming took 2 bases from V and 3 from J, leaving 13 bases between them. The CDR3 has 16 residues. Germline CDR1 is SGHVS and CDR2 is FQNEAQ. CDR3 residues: CASSLRQESSNEKLFF. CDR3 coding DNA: TGTGCCAGCAGCTTAAGACAGGAGTCGTCTAATGAAAAACTGTTTTTT. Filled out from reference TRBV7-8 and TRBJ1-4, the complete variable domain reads GAGVSQSPRYKVAKRGQDVALRCDPISGHVSLFWYQQALGQGPEFLTYFQNEAQLDKSGLPSDRFFAERPEGSVSTLKIQRTQQEDSAVYLCASSLRQESSNEKLFFGSGTQLSVL.

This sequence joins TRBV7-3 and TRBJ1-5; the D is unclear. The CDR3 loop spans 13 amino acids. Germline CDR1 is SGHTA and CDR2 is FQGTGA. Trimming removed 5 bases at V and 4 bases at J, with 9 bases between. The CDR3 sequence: CASSVTGNQPQHF. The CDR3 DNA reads TGTGCCAGCAGCGTGACCGGGAATCAGCCCCAGCATTTT.

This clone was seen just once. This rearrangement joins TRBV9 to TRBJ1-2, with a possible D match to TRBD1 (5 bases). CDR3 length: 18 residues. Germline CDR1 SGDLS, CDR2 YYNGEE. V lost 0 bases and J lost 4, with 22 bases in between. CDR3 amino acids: CASSVGRDPRGGSYGYTF. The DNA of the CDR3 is TGTGCCAGCAGCGTAGGCCGAGACCCTAGGGGCGGGAGCTATGGCTACACCTTC.

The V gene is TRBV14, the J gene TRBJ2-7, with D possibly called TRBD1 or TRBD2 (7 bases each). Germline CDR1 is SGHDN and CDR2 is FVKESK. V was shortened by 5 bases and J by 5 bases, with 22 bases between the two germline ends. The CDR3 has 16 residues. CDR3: CASSSLGGGRVDEQYF. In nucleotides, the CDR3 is TGTGCCAGCAGCTCTCTGGGAGGGGGCCGAGTCGACGAGCAGTACTTC.

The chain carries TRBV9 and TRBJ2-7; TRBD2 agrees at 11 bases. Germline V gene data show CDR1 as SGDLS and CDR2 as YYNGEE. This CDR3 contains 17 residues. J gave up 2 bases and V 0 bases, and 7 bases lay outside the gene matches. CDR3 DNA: TGTGCCAGCAGCGTAGAACCTCTAGCGGGAGGAACCTACGAGCAGTACTTC. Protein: CASSVEPLAGGTYEQYF.

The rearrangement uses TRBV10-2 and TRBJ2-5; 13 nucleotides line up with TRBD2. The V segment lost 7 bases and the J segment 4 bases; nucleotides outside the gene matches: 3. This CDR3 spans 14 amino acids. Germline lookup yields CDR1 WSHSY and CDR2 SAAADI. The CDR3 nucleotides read TGCGCCAGCATGTGGACTAGCGGGGGAGAGACCCAGTACTTC. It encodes CASMWTSGGETQYF.

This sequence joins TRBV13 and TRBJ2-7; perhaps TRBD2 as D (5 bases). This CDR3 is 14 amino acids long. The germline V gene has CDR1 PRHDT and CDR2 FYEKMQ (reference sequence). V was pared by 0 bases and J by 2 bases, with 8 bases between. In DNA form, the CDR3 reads TGTGCCAGCAGCTTAGGGGAGGCGACCTACGAGCAGTACTTC. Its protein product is CASSLGEATYEQYF.

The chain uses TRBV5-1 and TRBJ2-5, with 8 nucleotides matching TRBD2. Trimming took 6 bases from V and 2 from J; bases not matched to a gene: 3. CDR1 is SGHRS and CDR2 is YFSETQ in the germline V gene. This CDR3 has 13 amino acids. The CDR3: CASNRGGQETQYF. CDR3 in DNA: TGCGCCAGCAATCGGGGGGGACAAGAGACCCAGTACTTC.

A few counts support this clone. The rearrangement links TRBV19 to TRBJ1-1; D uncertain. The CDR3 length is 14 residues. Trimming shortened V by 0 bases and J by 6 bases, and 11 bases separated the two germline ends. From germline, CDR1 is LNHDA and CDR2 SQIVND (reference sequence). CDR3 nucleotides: TGTGCCAGTAGTATAGATCACCGAAGCGCTGAAGCTTTCTTT. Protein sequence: CASSIDHRSAEAFF.

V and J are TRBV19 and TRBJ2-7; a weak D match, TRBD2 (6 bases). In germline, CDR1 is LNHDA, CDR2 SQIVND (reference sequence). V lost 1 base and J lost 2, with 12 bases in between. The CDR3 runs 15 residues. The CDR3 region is CASSIGGERTYEQYF. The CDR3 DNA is TGTGCCAGTAGTATAGGGGGGGAGCGCACCTACGAGCAGTACTTC.

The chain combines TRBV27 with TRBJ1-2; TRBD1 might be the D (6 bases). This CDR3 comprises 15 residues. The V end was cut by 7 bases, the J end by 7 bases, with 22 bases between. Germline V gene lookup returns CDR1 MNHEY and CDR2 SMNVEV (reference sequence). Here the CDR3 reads CASIAGQRKGCGYTF. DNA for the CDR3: TGTGCCAGCATTGCCGGACAGAGAAAAGGTTGTGGCTACACCTTC.

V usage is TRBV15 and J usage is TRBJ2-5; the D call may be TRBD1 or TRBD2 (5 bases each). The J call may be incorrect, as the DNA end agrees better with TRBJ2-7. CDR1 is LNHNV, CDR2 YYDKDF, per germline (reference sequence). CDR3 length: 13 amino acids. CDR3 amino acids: CATSSGASYEQYF. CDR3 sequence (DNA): TGTGCCACCAGCAGCGGGGCGTCCTACGAGCAGTACTTC.

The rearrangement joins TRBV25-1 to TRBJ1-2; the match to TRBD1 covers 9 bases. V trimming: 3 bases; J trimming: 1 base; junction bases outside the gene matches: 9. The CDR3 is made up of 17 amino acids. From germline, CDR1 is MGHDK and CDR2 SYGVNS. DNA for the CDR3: TGTGCCAGCAGTGAGCTAGGGACAGGGAGCTATAACTATGGCTACACCTTC. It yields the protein CASSELGTGSYNYGYTF.

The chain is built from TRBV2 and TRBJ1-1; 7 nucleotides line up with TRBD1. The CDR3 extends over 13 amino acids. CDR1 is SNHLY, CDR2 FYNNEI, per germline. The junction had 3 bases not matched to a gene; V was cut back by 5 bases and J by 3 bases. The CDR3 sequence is CASSNRGDTEAFF. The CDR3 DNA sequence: TGTGCCAGCAGTAACAGGGGTGACACTGAAGCTTTCTTT.

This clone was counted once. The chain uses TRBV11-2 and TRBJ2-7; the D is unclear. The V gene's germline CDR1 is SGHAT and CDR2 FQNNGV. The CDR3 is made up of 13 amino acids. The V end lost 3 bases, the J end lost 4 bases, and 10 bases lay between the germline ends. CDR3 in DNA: TGTGCCAGCAGCTTTAACCCGGCATACGAGCAGTACTTC. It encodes CASSFNPAYEQYF.

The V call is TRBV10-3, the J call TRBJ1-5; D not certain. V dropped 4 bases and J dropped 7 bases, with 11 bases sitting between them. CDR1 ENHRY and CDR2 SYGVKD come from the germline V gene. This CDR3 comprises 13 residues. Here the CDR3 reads CAISGRTGQPQHF. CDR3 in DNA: TGTGCCATCAGTGGCCGGACGGGGCAGCCCCAGCATTTT.

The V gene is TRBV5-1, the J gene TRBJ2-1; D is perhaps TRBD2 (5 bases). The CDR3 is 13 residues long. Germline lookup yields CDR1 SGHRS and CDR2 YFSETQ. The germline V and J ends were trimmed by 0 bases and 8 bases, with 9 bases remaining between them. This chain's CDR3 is CASSLERSDEQFF. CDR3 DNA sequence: TGCGCCAGCAGCTTGGAGCGGTCAGATGAGCAGTTCTTC.

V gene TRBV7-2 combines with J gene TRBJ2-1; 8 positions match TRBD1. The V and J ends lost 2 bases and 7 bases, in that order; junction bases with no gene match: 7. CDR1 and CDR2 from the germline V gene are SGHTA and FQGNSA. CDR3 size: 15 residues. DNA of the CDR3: TGTGCCAGCAGCTTATTACGTGGACAGGGTAATGAGCAGTTCTTC. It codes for CASSLLRGQGNEQFF.

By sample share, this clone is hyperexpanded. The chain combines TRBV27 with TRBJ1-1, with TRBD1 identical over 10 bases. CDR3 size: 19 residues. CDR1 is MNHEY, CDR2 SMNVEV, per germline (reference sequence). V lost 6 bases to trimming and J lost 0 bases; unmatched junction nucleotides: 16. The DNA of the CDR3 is TGTGCCAGCAGGGCAATCTTAGTTAGGGACAGGGGATTGAACACTGAAGCTTTCTTT. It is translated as CASRAILVRDRGLNTEAFF.

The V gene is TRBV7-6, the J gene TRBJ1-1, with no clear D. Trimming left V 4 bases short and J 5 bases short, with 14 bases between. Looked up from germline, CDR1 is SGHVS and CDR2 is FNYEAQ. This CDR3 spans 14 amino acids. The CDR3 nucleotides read TGTGCCAGCAGCTCTTGGATTGGGAGAACTGAAGCTTTCTTT. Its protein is CASSSWIGRTEAFF.